This is a list of T cell receptor beta chains from one sample in a study of Graves' ophthalmopathy and Graves' hyperthyroidism. TCRdb fed the multiplex PCR reads into MiXCR, producing one record per CDR3 protein. Altogether 230,000 or so distinct CDR3 sequences are present, around 42% being singletons, with the ten largest covering more than 45%. Sequenced input: peripheral blood. Source of these receptors: an adult man with Graves' ophthalmopathy. CDR3s include the opening cysteine and the closing phenylalanine or tryptophan. A D gene is named only where the DNA matches it firmly. Size tells how often a clone was seen (once, few, many) or the class of an expanded clone, and some rows leave it out.

TRBJ1-1 | TRBD1 | NA | TRBV15 | TGTGCCACCAGCAGTAACATCGGACAGGCCCCAGGAAGCACTGAAGCTTTCTTT | CATSSNIGQAPGSTEAFF
TRBJ1-1 | NA | NA | TRBV19 | TGTGCCAGTAGTATTTTAGGACCCGTCGGAGCTTTCTTT | CASSILGPVGAFF
TRBJ2-7 | NA | few | TRBV9 | TGTGCCAGCAGCCCCCAGGTGCAGGGGATCTCCTACGAGCAGTACTTC | CASSPQVQGISYEQYF
TRBJ1-2 | NA | NA | TRBV25-1 | TGTGCCAGCAGTGAATATCCCAGGGTATACTATGGCTACACCTTC | CASSEYPRVYYGYTF
TRBJ2-7 | TRBD2 | NA | TRBV20-1 | TGCAGTGTTCGAGGGGCGGGAGGGTCCTACGAGCAGTACTTC | CSVRGAGGSYEQYF
TRBJ2-7 | TRBD1 | NA | TRBV7-4 | TGTGCCAGCAGCCCTACGTCAGTGGACAGGGGGCAGGGAGAGCAGTACTTC | CASSPTSVDRGQGEQYF
TRBJ1-1 | NA | NA | TRBV10-3 | TGTGCCATCAGTGAGAGAGCAGGGAACACTGAAGCTTTCTTT | CAISERAGNTEAFF
TRBJ2-7 | TRBD1 | many | TRBV24-1 | TGTGCCACCGGGACAGGGGGGTCCTACGAGCAGTACTTC | CATGTGGSYEQYF
TRBJ2-7 | NA | NA | TRBV5-1 | TGTGCCAGCAGCTTAGGTAGCACGGGCGAGCAGTACTTC | CASSLGSTGEQYF
TRBJ1-5 | NA | NA | TRBV7-3 | TGCGCCAGCAGCCAAAAGGGTATTCCTAGCAATCAGCCCCAGCATTTT | CASSQKGIPSNQPQHF
TRBJ2-7 | NA | NA | TRBV2 | TGTGCCAGCGGCCGGGAGTCTGTCCCCTACGAGCAGTACTTC | CASGRESVPYEQYF
TRBJ1-1 | NA | few | TRBV20-1 | TGCAGTGTCAGGCTGGGGGTGAACACTGAAGCTTTCTTT | CSVRLGVNTEAFF
TRBJ1-2 | NA | NA | TRBV2 | TGTGCCAGCAGCTTGACCGGGACCCTCGGCTATGGCTACACCTTC | CASSLTGTLGYGYTF
TRBJ2-2 | NA | NA | TRBV18 | TGTGCCAGCTCACCCTCAGTCGGGGAGCTGTTTTTT | CASSPSVGELFF
TRBJ1-1 | NA | NA | TRBV20-1 | TGCAGTGCTAGAGAAACTGTTATGAACACTGAAGCTTTCTTT | CSARETVMNTEAFF
TRBJ1-5 | NA | NA | TRBV5-6 | TGTGCCAGCAGCTTAGGAACAGGTCACAATCAGCCCCAGCATTTT | CASSLGTGHNQPQHF
TRBJ2-3 | TRBD2 | NA | TRBV7-6 | TGTGCCAGCAGGTACACCCCCGGACTAGTCTCCACAGATACGCAGTATTTT | CASRYTPGLVSTDTQYF
TRBJ2-2 | TRBD2 | NA | TRBV7-9 | TGTGCCAGCAGCCCCGGAGTAGCGGGGGTTATTACCGGGGAGCTGTTTTTT | CASSPGVAGVITGELFF
TRBJ1-5 | NA | NA | TRBV15 | TGTGCCACCAGCAGAGAGAATCAGCCCCAGCATTTT | CATSRENQPQHF
TRBJ2-1 | NA | NA | TRBV3-1 | TGTGCCAGCAGCCAAGACCTTGGAGTCCAGGAGCAGTTCTTC | CASSQDLGVQEQFF
TRBJ2-2 | TRBD1 | NA | TRBV5-1 | TGCGCCAGCAGAGTCCCGGGACAGGGGATTGGGGAGCTGTTTTTT | CASRVPGQGIGELFF
TRBJ1-2 | TRBD1 | few | TRBV19 | TGTGCCAGTAGTACTCCTGACGGGACAGGGTACGGTGGCTACACCTTC | CASSTPDGTGYGGYTF
TRBJ1-2 | NA | few | TRBV20-1 | TGCAGTGCCTTTTATGGGGGGAGGAATGGCTACACCTTC | CSAFYGGRNGYTF
TRBJ1-1 | TRBD1 | many | TRBV15 | TGTGCCACCCGACAGGGGAGGAACACTGAAGCTTTCTTT | CATRQGRNTEAFF
TRBJ1-5 | TRBD1 | NA | TRBV7-8 | TGTGCCAGCAGCTTATGGGACAGCCCCAATCAGCCCCAGCATTTT | CASSLWDSPNQPQHF
TRBJ2-2 | NA | NA | TRBV7-9 | TGTGCCAGCAGCTCGGTATTAGGTGCCGGGGAGCTGTTTTTT | CASSSVLGAGELFF
TRBJ2-6 | NA | many | TRBV7-6 | TGTGCCAGCAGCCCTCACCCATCGGAGCTCTCTGGGGCCAACGTCCTGACTTTC | CASSPHPSELSGANVLTF
TRBJ2-7 | NA | NA | TRBV7-2 | TGTGCCAGCAGCCCAGAGTGGGGCAAGTACGAGCAGTACTTC | CASSPEWGKYEQYF
TRBJ2-7 | TRBD1 | few | TRBV29-1 | TGCAGCGCCGCACAGGGGAACTACGAGCAGTACTTC | CSAAQGNYEQYF
TRBJ2-7 | NA | NA | TRBV10-3 | TGTGCCAGCAGTCCACTCCTCGGCAGGGGCGAGCAGTACTTC | CASSPLLGRGEQYF
TRBJ1-6 | TRBD1 | many | TRBV27 | TGTGCCAGCAGTCCGACAGGGCTTAATTCACCCCTCCACTTT | CASSPTGLNSPLHF
TRBJ1-1 | NA | NA | TRBV11-1 | TGTGCCAGCAGCCAAGATGGACGGGGGAGTAACACTGAAGCTTTCTTT | CASSQDGRGSNTEAFF
TRBJ2-5 | TRBD2 | few | TRBV2 | TGTGCCAGCAGTCGTCAACTAGCGGGCCTGGGGACCCAGTACTTC | CASSRQLAGLGTQYF
TRBJ1-2 | NA | NA | TRBV7-2 | TGTGCCAGCAGCTTAGGGACGGACGTGTGGGGGGGCTACACCTTC | CASSLGTDVWGGYTF
TRBJ2-2 | NA | NA | TRBV24-1 | TGTGCCACCAGTGATAAAAACCCTGCGAACACCGGGGAGCTGTTTTTT | CATSDKNPANTGELFF
TRBJ2-3 | TRBD1 | NA | TRBV7-8 | TGTGCCAGCAGAGAGGGACAGGGGTCAGATACGCAGTATTTT | CASREGQGSDTQYF
TRBJ2-7 | TRBD1 | NA | TRBV13 | TGTGCCAGCAGCTTAGGCCGAGGACAGGGTCGAAGCGAGCAGTACTTC | CASSLGRGQGRSEQYF
TRBJ1-3 | TRBD1 | NA | TRBV29-1 | TGCAGCGTTTCCAGACAGGGCGACTCTGGAAACACCATATATTTT | CSVSRQGDSGNTIYF
TRBJ2-2 | NA | NA | TRBV5-1 | TGCGCCAGCAGCCAGGGCACAAGGGAGGACACCGGGGAGCTGTTTTTT | CASSQGTREDTGELFF
TRBJ2-7 | NA | few | TRBV5-8 | TGTGCCAGCAGCCGAAACAGACAGCGACCTGGGTACGAGCAGTACTTC | CASSRNRQRPGYEQYF